This TCR beta chain was found in a study of cytomegalovirus exposure and HLA in healthy donors. General study results and limits: Cytomegalovirus association was listed for approximately 160 TCR beta chains. A later analysis showed TCR association rates differing by HLA locus, peaking at DRB1 and lowest at HLA-C. Of the V segments, some could not be distinguished, including TRBV6-2 and TRBV6-3, and were excluded.

Concerning this clone: What it binds is unknown.

Both 60 Vbeta primers and 13 Jbeta primers went into the PCR. Sequencing was performed with immunoSEQ multiplex PCR; in TCRdb, only in-frame clones are kept and a portion is missing. Among about 180,000 clones listed, 80% were seen once. Each donor's status was that of a healthy bone marrow donor. Germline-derived CDR1 and CDR2 are LNHDA and SQIVND (reference sequence). The V segment lost 8 bases and the J segment 3 bases; nucleotides outside the gene matches: 10. The CDR3 contains 15 residues. Sequenced input: PBMCs. The chain carries TRBV19 and TRBJ1-5, with 7 bases identical to TRBD1. The origin of this receptor is a girl between 5 and 17 years old in good health and CMV-seropositive. The CDR3 nucleotides read TGTGCCAGTCGCTCGGGGCAGGGGGTCAATCAGCCCCAGCATTTT. As protein: CASRSGQGVNQPQHF.